One and the same sample provided the 3 T cell receptor beta chains below, sequenced in a study of cytomegalovirus exposure and HLA in healthy donors. Use of 60 Vbeta and 13 Jbeta primers characterized the PCR. Produced via immunoSEQ multiplex PCR; TCRdb's table is partial and in-frame only. The sample includes more than 95,000 clones. The specimen was PBMCs. The source of these receptors is a man aged 35 to 55 in good health and CMV-seronegative.

The CDR3 region has the DNA TGTGCCAGCAGCTCTTTTTTTGGGGGGGCTGATGGGGCCCGTGAGCAGTTCTTC. This encodes CASSSFFGGADGAREQFF. The genes are TRBV7-9 and TRBJ2-1; the D gene is possibly TRBD2 (7 bases). Germline V gene data show CDR1 as SEHNR and CDR2 as FQNEAQ (reference sequence). The V gene lost 4 bases and the J gene lost 9 bases, with 28 bases spanning the gap. The CDR3 runs 18 residues.

The chain uses TRBV9 and TRBJ2-1; the match to TRBD2 covers 9 bases. The V gene's germline CDR1 is SGDLS and CDR2 YYNGEE. This CDR3 has 14 amino acids. V lost 0 bases to trimming and J lost 8 bases; unmatched junction nucleotides: 3. CDR3 protein: CASSVVLAGDEQFF. The CDR3 DNA is TGTGCCAGCAGCGTAGTGTTAGCGGGAGATGAGCAGTTCTTC.

This sequence joins TRBV6-4 and TRBJ2-5; 8 nucleotides match TRBD2. The trim removed 6 bases at V and 2 bases at J, leaving 8 bases unmatched. There are 15 residues in the CDR3. In germline, CDR1 is MRHNA, CDR2 SNTAGT. CDR3 DNA sequence: TGTGCCAGCAGCCTGATACTAGCGGCTCAAGAGACCCAGTACTTC. This codes for CASSLILAAQETQYF.